What follows describes a single T cell receptor beta chain. Antigen unknown. The CDR3 sequence is 13 residues long. Germline V CDR1 and CDR2: LNHDA, SQIVND (reference sequence). The germline V and J ends were trimmed by 5 bases and 4 bases, with 10 bases remaining between them. This sample was taken from a study of cytotoxic CD8 clonotypes in ibrutinib-treated CLL. Broader study findings: Public clonotypes occurred uncommonly; on treatment, they contracted or remained stable.

Produced via immunoSEQ multiplex PCR; TCRdb's table is partial and in-frame only. The table has just over 35,000 clones, 71% seen once; the top ten hold 16%. The clonotype originates from a human donor with chronic lymphocytic leukemia. The source material was PBMCs, sampled at disease progression, from a patient treated with ibrutinib. V gene TRBV19 combines with J gene TRBJ2-3; D is unclear. Here the CDR3 DNA reads TGTGCCAGTAGTTTCACGACCTCAGATACGCAGTATTTT. Amino acid sequence: CASSFTTSDTQYF.